Below are 23 T cell receptor beta chains sequenced from a single sample in a study of shared clonotypes between healthy human individuals. Terminally differentiated effector memory CD45RA+ cells were excluded by CCR7 positive selection of CD45RO-negative cells. This table comes from immunoSEQ multiplex PCR, and its TCRdb copy is limited to in-frame clones, with some not included. The sample records nearly 600,000 clones, around 95% being singletons. What was sequenced was naive CD8+ T cells sorted from blood. These receptors originate from a young woman in good health.

This rearrangement joins TRBV5-6 to TRBJ2-5; D is possibly TRBD1 or TRBD2 (5 bases each). The ends were cut back, 0 bases at V and 7 bases at J, with 10 bases in the middle. The CDR3 spans 13 residues. From germline, CDR1 is SGHDT and CDR2 YYEEEE. The DNA of the CDR3 is TGTGCCAGCAGCTTGGGGGGACCCGCGACCCAGTACTTC. Translated: CASSLGGPATQYF.

The rearrangement uses TRBV2 and TRBJ2-7; no definite D call. V shed 1 base and J shed 7 bases, with 8 bases lying between them. Germline assignment: CDR1 SNHLY and CDR2 FYNNEI. The CDR3 contains 12 residues. CDR3 loop: CASSEVPTEQYF. CDR3 sequence (DNA): TGTGCCAGCAGTGAAGTGCCAACAGAGCAGTACTTC. Combining the CDR3 with reference TRBV2 and TRBJ2-7 gives the whole variable domain EPEVTQTPSHQVTQMGQEVILRCVPISNHLYFYWYRQILGQKVEFLVSFYNNEISEKSEIFDDQFSVERPDGSNFTLKIRSTKLEDSAMYFCASSEVPTEQYFGPGTRLTVT.

This chain uses TRBV9 with TRBJ2-7, with 9 nucleotides matching TRBD2. The trim removed 3 bases at V and 0 bases at J, leaving 10 bases unmatched. This CDR3 is 17 amino acids long. From germline, CDR1 is SGDLS and CDR2 YYNGEE. The CDR3 DNA sequence: TGTGCCAGCAGCGACCCGGTGGGACTAGCAAGCTCCTACGAGCAGTACTTC. Amino acids: CASSDPVGLASSYEQYF.

The chain employs TRBV28 and TRBJ2-5, with D perhaps matching TRBD1 (6 bases). This CDR3 is built from 18 residues. Trimming took 6 bases from V and 4 from J, leaving 27 bases between them. Germline values: CDR1 MDHEN, CDR2 SYDVKM. In DNA form, the CDR3 reads TGTGCCAGCAGCTCCGCACGCTTGGGGGCCCCCACAAGAGAGACCCAGTACTTC. Protein: CASSSARLGAPTRETQYF. Using reference TRBV28 and TRBJ2-5 for the parts outside the CDR3, the full variable domain is DVKVTQSSRYLVKRTGEKVFLECVQDMDHENMFWYRQDPGLGLRLIYFSYDVKMKEKGDIPEGYSVSREKKERFSLILESASTNQTSMYLCASSSARLGAPTRETQYFGPGTRLLVL.

Note on this clone: Additional DNA sequences in this sample encode the identical CDR3. This rearrangement joins TRBV5-5 to TRBJ2-7; 10 bases line up with TRBD2. Trimming removed 2 bases from V and 3 bases from J; junction bases left unmatched: 2. Germline-derived CDR1 and CDR2 are SGHKS and YYEKEE (reference sequence). The CDR3 runs 14 residues. The CDR3 region is CASSFGLADYEQYF. The CDR3 nucleotides read TGTGCCAGCAGCTTCGGACTAGCGGACTACGAGCAGTACTTC. The full variable domain, in which reference TRBV5-5 and TRBJ2-7 provide the parts outside the CDR3, is DAGVTQSPTHLIKTRGQQVTLRCSPISGHKSVSWYQQVLGQGPQFIFQYYEKEERGRGNFPDRFSARQFPNYSSELNVNALLLGDSALYLCASSFGLADYEQYFGPGTRLTVT.

The genes are TRBV13 and TRBJ2-3; weak D call: TRBD2 (6 bases). This CDR3 has 16 residues. The germline V and J ends were trimmed by 1 base and 2 bases, with 13 bases remaining between them. The germline gives CDR1 PRHDT, CDR2 FYEKMQ (reference sequence). The CDR3, as DNA: TGTGCCAGCAGCTTAGTGCGGGGAATACCCACAGATACGCAGTATTTT. Translating gives CASSLVRGIPTDTQYF. Using reference TRBV13 and TRBJ2-3 for the parts outside the CDR3, the full variable domain is AAGVIQSPRHLIKEKRETATLKCYPIPRHDTVYWYQQGPGQDPQFLISFYEKMQSDKGSIPDRFSAQQFSDYHSELNMSSLELGDSALYFCASSLVRGIPTDTQYFGPGTRLTVL.

The chain uses TRBV7-6 and TRBJ2-1; 9 bases are shared with TRBD2. V gave up 1 base and J gave up 5 bases; unmatched junction bases: 3. Looked up from germline, CDR1 is SGHVS and CDR2 is FNYEAQ. CDR3 length: 15 residues. The CDR3 here is CASSLGLAGNNEQFF. The CDR3 nucleotides read TGTGCCAGCAGCTTAGGGCTAGCGGGAAACAATGAGCAGTTCTTC.

The chain employs TRBV2 and TRBJ2-5; TRBD1 aligns across 8 bases. CDR3 length: 16 amino acids. CDR1 SNHLY and CDR2 FYNNEI come from the germline V gene. V gave up 6 bases and J gave up 3 bases; unmatched junction bases: 12. The DNA for the CDR3 is TGTGCCAGCAGCAAATCCAGGGACAGGATCGAAGAGACCCAGTACTTC. Translation gives CASSKSRDRIEETQYF.

Only one count was recorded for this clone. The chain combines TRBV2 with TRBJ1-2; TRBD1 agrees at 8 bases. The CDR3 sequence is 15 residues long. The trim removed 5 bases at V and 8 bases at J, leaving 13 bases unmatched. Germline V gene lookup returns CDR1 SNHLY and CDR2 FYNNEI. The CDR3 sequence is CASSSDRGPARGYTF. DNA of the CDR3: TGTGCCAGCAGTTCCGACAGGGGCCCGGCCCGGGGCTACACCTTC.

The gene calls are TRBV6-1 and TRBJ2-7; the D call may be TRBD1 or TRBD2 (5 bases each). Germline V CDR1 and CDR2: MNHNS, SASEGT. Deletions cut 10 bases from V and 2 bases from J, with 21 bases between. This CDR3 is 15 amino acids long. CDR3 coding DNA: TGTGCCACATCAGGACCGGGGCGGGCCACCTACGAGCAGTACTTC. It specifies CATSGPGRATYEQYF.

This rearrangement joins TRBV9 to TRBJ1-6; a weak D match, TRBD1 (5 bases). V lost 3 bases and J 13 bases, leaving 11 bases between the germline ends. From germline, CDR1 is SGDLS and CDR2 YYNGEE. CDR3 size: 12 residues. DNA for the CDR3: TGTGCCAGCAGCGGCCAGGGTTGGCCCCTCCACTTT. Amino acid sequence: CASSGQGWPLHF.

The J gene is TRBJ2-5, the V gene TRBV9, with 7 bases lining up with TRBD1. Germline V gene lookup returns CDR1 SGDLS and CDR2 YYNGEE. The CDR3 has 13 amino acids. V shed 4 bases and J 3 bases; nucleotides not matched to a gene: 3. CDR3 nucleotide sequence: TGTGCCAGCAGCACCCAGGGGGAAGAGACCCAGTACTTC. Translated, it gives CASSTQGEETQYF.

The genes are TRBV19 and TRBJ2-2; 8 bases agree with TRBD1. Germline V gene lookup returns CDR1 LNHDA and CDR2 SQIVND (reference sequence). This CDR3 region has 18 residues. Germline trimming cut 2 bases from V and 1 base from J; bases unmatched to any gene: 9. This chain's CDR3 is CASSIPLYRGMNTGELFF. As DNA, the CDR3 is TGTGCCAGTAGTATACCCCTTTACAGGGGGATGAACACCGGGGAGCTGTTTTTT.

The chain employs TRBV7-2 and TRBJ1-5; D remains unclear. The germline gives CDR1 SGHTA, CDR2 FQGNSA. There are 14 residues in the CDR3. Trimming left V 7 bases short and J 2 bases short, with 12 bases between. In DNA, the CDR3 is TGTGCCAGCACCACAAACCCAGGCAATCAGCCCCAGCATTTT. This codes for CASTTNPGNQPQHF.

The chain has TRBV15 and TRBJ1-4, with TRBD1 as a possible D gene (5 bases). Germline lookup yields CDR1 LNHNV and CDR2 YYDKDF (reference sequence). Between the trimmed V and J ends, which lost 4 bases and 0 bases, there was a span of 15 bases. This CDR3 has 17 residues. Here the CDR3 DNA reads TGTGCCACCAGCATGGGGGAACGGGGTGCAACTAATGAAAAACTGTTTTTT. This gives the protein CATSMGERGATNEKLFF.

This sequence joins TRBV19 and TRBJ2-1, with TRBD2 identical over 7 bases. Looked up from germline, CDR1 is LNHDA and CDR2 is SQIVND (reference sequence). Trimming cost V 1 base and J 9 bases; bases outside gene matches: 9. The CDR3 is 15 amino acids. The CDR3 DNA is TGTGCCAGTAGTATAGTCGGGGCGGGAGAGGGTGAGCAGTTCTTC. Translation gives CASSIVGAGEGEQFF.

The chain carries TRBV27 and TRBJ2-1, with D hard to call. The length of the CDR3 is 15 residues. CDR1 is MNHEY, CDR2 SMNVEV, per germline (reference sequence). Trimming cost V 6 bases and J 0 bases, with 12 bases left between them. This CDR3 is CASRERTSSYNEQFF. Here the CDR3 DNA reads TGTGCCAGCAGGGAGCGTACGAGCTCCTACAATGAGCAGTTCTTC.

This clone appeared once. The chain recombines TRBV7-9 with TRBJ2-7, with D uncertain. V was clipped by 4 bases and J by 0 bases, with 10 bases between them. This CDR3 comprises 14 residues. Germline CDR1 SEHNR, CDR2 FQNEAQ (reference sequence). CDR3 protein: CASSYSSSSYEQYF. CDR3 DNA: TGTGCCAGCAGCTACAGTAGTTCCTCCTACGAGCAGTACTTC.

This chain joins TRBV4-1 and TRBJ2-3; D possibly corresponds to TRBD1 (6 bases). The CDR3 runs to 16 residues. Trimming cost V 0 bases and J 4 bases, with 14 bases left between them. Looked up from germline, CDR1 is MGHRA and CDR2 is YSYEKL. The CDR3 DNA reads as TGCGCCAGCAGCCAAGAAACAGGGCTCAACCCAGATACGCAGTATTTT. Translation gives CASSQETGLNPDTQYF.

The CDR3 sequence: CASSFGHRGSDYGYTF. For the CDR3, the DNA is TGTGCCAGCAGCTTCGGGCACAGGGGCTCGGACTATGGCTACACCTTC. The rearrangement joins TRBV5-5 to TRBJ1-2, with 7 bases aligning to TRBD1. CDR1 SGHKS and CDR2 YYEKEE come from the germline V gene (reference sequence). CDR3 length: 16 amino acids. Trimming removed 2 bases from V and 3 bases from J; junction bases left unmatched: 10.

This chain connects TRBV29-1 to TRBJ1-2; 8 bases agree with TRBD1. Germline CDR1 is SQVTM and CDR2 is ANQGSEA. The CDR3 length is 11 residues. V shed 7 bases, J shed 8 bases, and the junction held 6 bases outside the gene matches. The CDR3 spells CSAPQGAGYTF. The CDR3 DNA reads TGCAGCGCGCCCCAGGGGGCAGGCTACACCTTC.

The rearrangement links TRBV5-1 to TRBJ2-7; TRBD1 is a possible D gene (5 bases). This CDR3 comprises 16 residues. Per the germline V gene, CDR1 is SGHRS and CDR2 is YFSETQ. The V gene lost 0 bases and the J gene lost 4 bases, with 17 bases spanning the gap. The CDR3 DNA is TGCGCCAGCAGCTTGGTTACAGGAAGCCTTGGGTACGAGCAGTACTTC. Its protein product is CASSLVTGSLGYEQYF.

The chain carries TRBV19 and TRBJ2-1; 7 positions match TRBD2. CDR3 size: 15 residues. Germline-derived CDR1 and CDR2 are LNHDA and SQIVND (reference sequence). V was clipped by 4 bases and J by 0 bases; unmatched bases: 3. The CDR3 DNA sequence: TGTGCCAGTAGTAACCGCGGGAGCTCCTACAATGAGCAGTTCTTC. Translated, it gives CASSNRGSSYNEQFF.